These 12 T cell receptor beta chains were all obtained from the same sample, sequenced in a study of naive and memory T cell subsets. Whole-blood samples were roughly 2.7 ml of peripheral blood from healthy adult volunteers. Reverse transcription of blood and skin TCR RNA was primed at alpha and beta constant regions. TCRdb recomputed calls from the 5' RACE reads with MiXCR, one row per CDR3 protein. The sample records tens of thousands of distinct CDR3 sequences, roughly 23% being singletons. These receptors originate from a female donor in good health.

The rearrangement joins TRBV20-1 to TRBJ2-5; the D is unclear. The CDR3 has 11 amino acids. CDR1 is DFQATT, CDR2 SNEGSKA, per germline (reference sequence). Deletions cut 7 bases from V and 5 bases from J, with 11 bases between. The CDR3 here is CSVPSWETQYF. The CDR3 coding sequence is TGCAGTGTACCGAGTTGGGAGACCCAGTACTTC.

The V call is TRBV18, the J call TRBJ2-1; 11 bases are a match to TRBD2. V dropped 3 bases and J dropped 7; count of bases not matched to a gene: 5. The CDR3 is 15 residues long. CDR1 KGHSH and CDR2 LQKENI come from the germline V gene. CDR3 sequence: CASSPSGTSGNEQFF. CDR3 nucleotide sequence: TGTGCCAGCTCACCCTCCGGGACTAGCGGTAATGAGCAGTTCTTC. The full variable domain, with the rest looked up from reference TRBV18 and TRBJ2-1, is NAGVMQNPRHLVRRRGQEARLRCSPMKGHSHVYWYRQLPEEGLKFMVYLQKENIIDESGMPKERFSAEFPKEGPSILRIQQVVRGDSAAYFCASSPSGTSGNEQFFGPGTRLTVL.

This clonotype is termed medium-sized. The chain links TRBV20-1 to TRBJ2-2; 13 bases are a match to TRBD2. The V gene's germline CDR1 is DFQATT and CDR2 SNEGSKA (reference sequence). The V and J ends lost 3 bases and 8 bases, in that order; junction bases with no gene match: 6. The CDR3 has 15 residues. The CDR3 reads CSARVLAGGPGELFF. CDR3 DNA sequence: TGCAGTGCTAGGGTACTAGCGGGAGGGCCTGGGGAGCTGTTTTTT.

A few counts support this clonotype. The chain carries TRBV20-1 and TRBJ2-7, with 15 bases matching TRBD2. The V gene end was trimmed by 3 bases and the J gene end by 7 bases; junction bases not matched to a gene: 4. The CDR3 sequence is 14 residues long. CDR1 and CDR2 (germline): DFQATT, SNEGSKA (reference sequence). CDR3 amino acids: CSASGLAGGPEQYF. Written as DNA, the CDR3 is TGCAGTGCTAGCGGACTAGCGGGAGGGCCGGAGCAGTACTTC.

Relative to its sample, this clonotype is medium-sized (0.01 to 0.1%). This sequence joins TRBV9 and TRBJ2-7, with 8 bases fitting TRBD1. With V trimmed by 0 bases and J by 2 bases, 4 bases remained unmatched. The CDR3 is 15 amino acids. CDR1 is SGDLS, CDR2 YYNGEE, per germline. CDR3 nucleotide sequence: TGTGCCAGCAGCGTAGGAGGGACAGGCGCCTACGAGCAGTACTTC. Protein: CASSVGGTGAYEQYF.

The gene calls are TRBV29-1 and TRBJ2-4; the match to TRBD1 covers 10 bases. The CDR3 is made up of 12 amino acids. The germline CDR1 and CDR2 sequences are SQVTM and ANQGSEA. V shed 4 bases, J shed 8 bases, and the junction held 2 bases outside the gene matches. Written as DNA, the CDR3 is TGCAGCGTTGGACAGGGGGCCGACATTCAGTACTTC. Encoded protein: CSVGQGADIQYF.

This clonotype has at least ten counts. The J gene is TRBJ1-2, the V gene TRBV6-5; D might be TRBD1 (5 bases). CDR1 and CDR2 (germline): MNHEY, SVGAGI. V lost 4 bases, J lost 4 bases, and 22 bases lay in between. This CDR3 is built from 17 residues. CDR3 in DNA: TGTGCCAGCAGTTCCGCCCGAGCTGGAAGGGACTCCTATGGCTACACCTTC. Translated: CASSSARAGRDSYGYTF.

This clonotype was picked up many times. The chain joins TRBV21-1 to TRBJ2-7; the D call in the table, TRBD2, was not verified against the DNA. TRBV21-1 is noted as a pseudogene. CDR3 length equals 15 residues. As DNA, the CDR3 is TGTGCCAGCAGCAAAGGATCTAGGGGAGGGTACGAGCAGTACTTC. Translation gives CASSKGSRGGYEQYF.

This clonotype was recorded many times. The chain is built from TRBV20-1 and TRBJ1-2, with D perhaps matching TRBD1 (6 bases). Trimming took off 3 bases at V and 5 bases at J, with 10 bases between the two ends. The CDR3 totals 12 residues. Germline V gives CDR1 DFQATT, CDR2 SNEGSKA (reference sequence). The DNA of the CDR3 is TGCAGTGCTAGGAACAGGGAGTATGGCTACACCTTC. Its translation is CSARNREYGYTF.

The chain recombines TRBV10-3 with TRBJ1-2; the D is unclear. This CDR3 is built from 11 residues. Germline V gene lookup returns CDR1 ENHRY and CDR2 SYGVKD. Between the trimmed V and J ends, which lost 6 bases and 0 bases, there was a span of 2 bases. The CDR3 region has the DNA TGTGCCATCAGGACTAACTATGGCTACACCTTC. It codes for CAIRTNYGYTF.

V and J are TRBV6-5 and TRBJ2-1; 14 bases line up with TRBD2. The CDR3 runs 15 residues. V lost 6 bases, J lost 8 bases, and 6 bases stayed unmatched. Germline V gene lookup returns CDR1 MNHEY and CDR2 SVGAGI. In DNA, the CDR3 is TGTGCCAGCAGCCTAGGACTAGCGGGAGGCGATGAGCAGTTCTTC. Its protein is CASSLGLAGGDEQFF.

This clonotype was seen at least ten times. The chain joins TRBV6-2 or TRBV6-3 to TRBJ2-5, with TRBD2 identical over 9 bases. The CDR3 is 16 amino acids. Germline-derived CDR1 and CDR2 are MNHEY and SVGEGT. Unmatched junction bases numbered 7, after V lost 2 bases and J lost 3 bases. The CDR3 nucleotides read TGTGCCAGCAGTTACGGATTAGCGGGGGATGAAGAGACCCAGTACTTC. Protein: CASSYGLAGDEETQYF.